This T cell receptor (beta chain) was observed in a study of lymphopenia after photon versus proton radiotherapy. Germline lookup yields CDR1 SGDLS and CDR2 YYNGEE. V lost 0 bases to trimming and J lost 7 bases, with 8 bases between them. The CDR3 spans 13 residues. Method: immunoSEQ multiplex PCR; TCRdb's copy keeps in-frame clones and lacks some. The table includes around 70,000 clones, about 90% detected once. Sequenced here: peripheral blood, sampled from a patient treated with photon-based radiotherapy. The chain joins TRBV9 to TRBJ1-5, with D unresolved. This clonotype was obtained from a woman aged 40 to 55 with cholangiocarcinoma. CDR3 DNA: TGTGCCAGCAGCGTAGGGGAAAGGCAGCCCCAGCATTTT. It codes for CASSVGERQPQHF.